A single sample gave rise to the 3 T cell receptor beta chains below, sequenced in a study of response to subunit inactivated influenza vaccine (dated by TCRdb to the late 2010s). Library method: RT-PCR. TCRdb names Illumina HiSeq 2500 as the instrument used. In TCRdb, the public reads were trimmed at Q25 with fastp and aligned with MiXCR, with productive beta chains retained. Rows matching on CDR3 protein sequence are summarized as one entry with the most common DNA and genes. The sample table holds just under 550,000 distinct CDR3 sequences, of which approximately 22% were seen once. Jointly, the top ten make up 2.5% to 3.5% of the sample. These data are also associated with another study on T cells expressing NK-cell markers. As that second study puts it: TCR beta cDNA libraries were prepared using 5'RACE template switching, which introduced a universal primer site and unique molecular identifiers.

The sample consisted of CD4+ T cells sorted from PBMCs, taken 11 to 12 days after vaccination. These receptor sequences come from a man in his forties or fifties who received an inactivated influenza vaccine. Donor details come from another sample of the same person, matched by shared clones.

J is TRBJ2-3 and V is TRBV29-1; TRBD1 matches at 8 bases. Germline CDR1 and CDR2: SQVTM and ANQGSEA. This CDR3 spans 12 amino acids. V was pared by 7 bases and J by 4 bases, with 4 bases of the junction left unmatched. The CDR3 loop is CSGGTGSDTQYF. The CDR3 bases are TGCAGCGGTGGGACAGGTTCAGATACGCAGTATTTT.

This clonotype was counted a few times. The V gene is TRBV7-2, the J gene TRBJ1-4; D is ambiguous. V lost 8 bases and J 8 bases, leaving 12 bases between the germline ends. Germline-derived CDR1 and CDR2 are SGHTA and FQGNSA. CDR3 length equals 12 residues. The CDR3 loop is CASFYTGEKLFF. DNA of the CDR3: TGTGCCAGCTTTTATACCGGGGAAAAACTGTTTTTT.

This sequence joins TRBV10-3 and TRBJ1-2, with 7 bases aligning to TRBD1. The ends lost 9 bases at V and 5 bases at J; junction bases unmatched: 12. CDR3 size: 14 residues. The germline gives CDR1 ENHRY, CDR2 SYGVKD. The CDR3 DNA follows: TGTGCCATACGAGGCAGGGGCAGGGGGTATGGCTACACCTTC. It yields the protein CAIRGRGRGYGYTF.